This T cell receptor (beta chain) is from a study of blood T cells in healthy people across ages. This CDR3 comprises 14 residues. The V end was cut by 8 bases, the J end by 8 bases, with 20 bases between. Every donor provided around 10 milliliters of peripheral blood. Study findings and constraints: With age, beta diversity per million T cells declined roughly linearly, significantly by approximately 41. Among long-lived donors, naive CD4+ cells were more numerous and diversity higher than in aged donors.

This clonotype was picked up one time. What it binds is unknown. A J-beta primer mix and a sample-barcoded 5' primer were used in a second PCR of about 7 to 12 cycles. Each sample provided no less than 3 million CDR3-containing paired-end reads. TCRdb analysed the 5' RACE reads with MiXCR anew, one entry per CDR3 protein. There are about 1,400,000 distinct CDR3 sequences in the sample; 59% occur only once, and 6.5% to 8% lies in the top ten. The clonotype originates from a man between 18 and 29 years old in good health. The specimen sequenced was blood. The rearrangement uses TRBV12-3 or TRBV12-4 and TRBJ2-3; tentative D call: TRBD1 (5 bases). In nucleotides, the CDR3 is TGTGCCAGCGGGCAGGGTTTGGTCGTAGGTACGCAGTATTTT. This sequence encodes CASGQGLVVGTQYF.